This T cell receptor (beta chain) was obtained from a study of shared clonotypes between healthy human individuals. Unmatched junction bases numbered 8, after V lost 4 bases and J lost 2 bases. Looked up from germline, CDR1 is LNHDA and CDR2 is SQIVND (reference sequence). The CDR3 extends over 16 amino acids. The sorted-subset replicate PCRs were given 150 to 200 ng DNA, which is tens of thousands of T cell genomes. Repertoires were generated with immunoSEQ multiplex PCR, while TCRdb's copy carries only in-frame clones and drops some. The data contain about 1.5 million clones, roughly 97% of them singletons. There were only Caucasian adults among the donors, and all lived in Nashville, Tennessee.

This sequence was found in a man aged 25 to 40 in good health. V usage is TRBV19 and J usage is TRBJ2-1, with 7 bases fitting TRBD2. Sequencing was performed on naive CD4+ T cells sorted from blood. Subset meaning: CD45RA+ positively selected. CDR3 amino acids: CASSTLGGRTYNEQFF. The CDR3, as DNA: TGTGCCAGTAGTACCCTGGGAGGGCGAACCTACAATGAGCAGTTCTTC.